These 9 T cell receptor beta chains were sequenced from one sample in a study of blood T cell repertoires in COVID-19. This table comes from immunoSEQ multiplex PCR, and its TCRdb copy is limited to in-frame clones, with some not included. The sample carries about 90,000 clones, 80% recorded once. The sample comprised peripheral blood. All receptors derive from a woman in her 70s with acute or convalescent COVID-19.

V and J are TRBV30 and TRBJ1-4; tentative D call: TRBD1 (6 bases). Looked up from germline, CDR1 is GTSNPN and CDR2 is SVGIG (reference sequence). The CDR3 loop spans 13 amino acids. Trimming left V 4 bases short and J 8 bases short, with 14 bases between. CDR3 coding DNA: TGTGCCTGGACTGACAGGTGGGGGGAAAAACTGTTTTTT. Translating it yields CAWTDRWGEKLFF.

The chain has TRBV10-3 and TRBJ2-1; TRBD1 is a possible D gene (5 bases). CDR1 is ENHRY, CDR2 SYGVKD, per germline. The CDR3 consists of 13 residues. V was pared by 4 bases and J by 5 bases, with 9 bases between. CDR3 coding DNA: TGTGCCATCAGTGTCAGGGATAACAATGAGCAGTTCTTC. Translation: CAISVRDNNEQFF.

V and J are TRBV19 and TRBJ1-2; 9 nucleotides agree with TRBD1. This CDR3 contains 15 residues. The junction had 8 bases not matched to a gene; V was cut back by 4 bases and J by 5 bases. Germline CDR1 and CDR2: LNHDA and SQIVND (reference sequence). The CDR3 region is CASSTFTGGVYGYTF. CDR3 DNA sequence: TGTGCCAGTAGTACATTTACAGGGGGCGTTTATGGCTACACCTTC.

This rearrangement joins TRBV21-1 to TRBJ2-1; whether TRBD2, the table's D call, matches the DNA was not checked. TRBV21-1 is a pseudogene. The CDR3 extends over 17 amino acids. The DNA of the CDR3 is TGTGCCAGCAGCTTGAGGACTAGCGGGAGATCTGGCAATGAGCAGTTCTTC. The encoded protein is CASSLRTSGRSGNEQFF.

This clone was observed a few times. The rearrangement links TRBV19 to TRBJ2-1; 7 bases map to TRBD1. Per germline, CDR1 LNHDA and CDR2 SQIVND (reference sequence). The trim removed 6 bases at V and 9 bases at J, leaving 2 bases unmatched. This CDR3 is built from 11 residues. The CDR3 region has the DNA TGTGCCAGTAGGCAGGGGGTTGAGCAGTTCTTC. Translation: CASRQGVEQFF.

The V gene is TRBV28, the J gene TRBJ1-1; 7 positions match TRBD1. The germline gives CDR1 MDHEN, CDR2 SYDVKM. The V segment lost 5 bases and the J segment 12 bases; nucleotides outside the gene matches: 15. This CDR3 contains 14 residues. Here the CDR3 reads CASSPTGLKGETFF. CDR3 coding DNA: TGTGCCAGCAGTCCGACAGGGCTTAAGGGAGAAACTTTCTTT.

This clone showed up just a few times. V is TRBV6-5 and J is TRBJ2-7, with TRBD1 matching 9 bases. Unmatched junction bases numbered 5, after V lost 5 bases and J lost 9 bases. Germline V gene data show CDR1 as MNHEY and CDR2 as SVGAGI. This CDR3 is built from 12 residues. CDR3 nucleotide sequence: TGTGCCAGCAGTCCCGGACAGGGGCGGCAGTACTTC. It is translated as CASSPGQGRQYF.

The chain couples TRBV5-4 to TRBJ2-7; 13 bases map to TRBD2. V dropped 4 bases and J dropped 3; count of bases not matched to a gene: 4. The CDR3 totals 15 residues. Germline V gives CDR1 SGHNT, CDR2 YYREEE (reference sequence). DNA of the CDR3: TGTGCCAGCAGCGAAAGGACTAGCGGGAGCTACGAGCAGTACTTC. It is translated as CASSERTSGSYEQYF.

The genes are TRBV5-4 and TRBJ2-5, with 9 positions matching TRBD1. Per germline, CDR1 SGHNT and CDR2 YYREEE (reference sequence). The CDR3 totals 15 residues. Trimming removed 4 bases from V and 5 bases from J; junction bases left unmatched: 9. CDR3 nucleotide sequence: TGTGCCAGCAGCCTGGGACAGGGCGGATGGGAGACCCAGTACTTC. It is translated as CASSLGQGGWETQYF.